This T cell receptor beta chain was recovered during a study of T-cell memory formation after mild COVID-19. Germline CDR1 KGHDR, CDR2 SFDVKD. V was trimmed by 0 bases and J by 2 bases, leaving 16 bases between them. The CDR3 contains 17 residues. MiXCR, run by TCRdb on the 5' RACE reads, gives a single entry per CDR3 protein. The sample has around 450,000 distinct CDR3 sequences, roughly a quarter seen once. Sequences were obtained from PBMCs or a T cell subset sorted from them (not recorded which). The sequence was collected from an adult woman who had mild COVID-19 (a few samples of this study predate the infection). Cell type and time point are not known. This rearrangement joins TRBV24-1 to TRBJ2-7; D unclear. The CDR3 coding sequence is TGTGCCACCAGTGATTTGTTATCAAGCTCCTTACCCTACGAGCAGTACTTC. Amino acids: CATSDLLSSSLPYEQYF.